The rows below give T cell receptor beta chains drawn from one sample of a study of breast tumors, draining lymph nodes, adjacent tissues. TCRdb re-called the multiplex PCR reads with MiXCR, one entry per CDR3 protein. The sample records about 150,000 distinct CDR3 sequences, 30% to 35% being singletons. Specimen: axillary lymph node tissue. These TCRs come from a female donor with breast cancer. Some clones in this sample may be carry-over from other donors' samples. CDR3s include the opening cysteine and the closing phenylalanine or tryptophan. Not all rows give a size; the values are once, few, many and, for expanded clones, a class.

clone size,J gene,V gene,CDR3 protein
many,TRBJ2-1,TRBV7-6,CASSLASGYNEQFF
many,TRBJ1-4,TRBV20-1,CSAPGPNEKLFF
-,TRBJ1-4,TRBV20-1,CSALPLGNEKLFF
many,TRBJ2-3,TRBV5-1,CASSLATGGGTDTQYF
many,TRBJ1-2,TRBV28,CASSPGTHYGYTF
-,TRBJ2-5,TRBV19,CASTQAGMGAGKETQYF
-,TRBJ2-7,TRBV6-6,CVSRDGRGRHEQYF
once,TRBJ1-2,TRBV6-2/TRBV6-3,CASSLGQTYGYAF
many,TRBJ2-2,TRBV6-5,CASSSGGTGELFF
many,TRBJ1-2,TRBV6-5,CASHRDVGKGYTF
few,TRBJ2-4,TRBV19,CASSGRTGRTGGIQYF
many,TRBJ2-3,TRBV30,CAWSRTGGRTDTQYF
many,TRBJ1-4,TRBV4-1,CASSLRRGWAEKLFF
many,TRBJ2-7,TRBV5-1,CASSPILRGQDEQYF
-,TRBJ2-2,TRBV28,CASSLTPGAVGELFF
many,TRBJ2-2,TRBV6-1,CASFRWGANTGELFF
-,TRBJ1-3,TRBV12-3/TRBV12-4,CASNLGPLSGNTIYF
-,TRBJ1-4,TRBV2,CASRATGGGEKLFF
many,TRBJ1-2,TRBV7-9,CASSLAAAGGDGYTF
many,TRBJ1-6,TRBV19,CASQQGVENSPLHF
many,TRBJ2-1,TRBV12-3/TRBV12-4,CASALRPLTEYEQFF
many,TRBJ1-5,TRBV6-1,CASSLQGMSNQPQHF
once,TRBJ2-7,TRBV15,CATSTTLGDRGVVQHEQYF
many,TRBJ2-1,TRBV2,CATTTSLNEQFF
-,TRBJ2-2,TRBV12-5,CASSRTPSAGELFF
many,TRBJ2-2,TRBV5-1,CASSGGYNTGELFF
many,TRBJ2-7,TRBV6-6,CASSHMRGWNEQYF
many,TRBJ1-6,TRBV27,CASRTPRTGNNSPLHF
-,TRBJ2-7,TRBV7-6,CAGSGGARVEQYF
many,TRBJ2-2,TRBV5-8,CASSLERWGELFF
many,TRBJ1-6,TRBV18,CASSLADTLNSPLHF
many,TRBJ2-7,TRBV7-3,CASSTGQGTYLNF
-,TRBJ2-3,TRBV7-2,CASSLALAGGQSEQYF
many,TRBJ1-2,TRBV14,CASSQVLADKYGYTF
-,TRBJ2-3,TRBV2,CASSEASGGASTDTQYF
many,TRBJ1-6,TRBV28,CASTADITPLHF
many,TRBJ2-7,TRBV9,CASSVGSEGTYEQYF
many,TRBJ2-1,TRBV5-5,CASSLYSQNNEQFF
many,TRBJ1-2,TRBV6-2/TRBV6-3,CASSYSQTDYYGYTF